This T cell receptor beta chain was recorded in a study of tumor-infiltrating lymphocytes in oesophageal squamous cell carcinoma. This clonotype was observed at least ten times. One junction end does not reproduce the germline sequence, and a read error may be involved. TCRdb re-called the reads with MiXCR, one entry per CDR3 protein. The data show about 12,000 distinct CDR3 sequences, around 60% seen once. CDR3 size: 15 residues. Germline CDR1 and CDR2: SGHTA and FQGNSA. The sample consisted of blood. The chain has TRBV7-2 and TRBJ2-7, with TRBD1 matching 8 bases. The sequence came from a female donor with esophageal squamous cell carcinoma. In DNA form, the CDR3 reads TGTGCCAGCAGCTGGGGACAGGTTTTAGATTCACCCCTCCACTTC. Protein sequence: CASSWGQVLDSPLHF.